The 11 T cell receptor beta chains below all came from one sample that was sequenced in a study of regulatory T cells in long-lasting Graves disease. In building TCR beta libraries, iRepertoire HTBI primers were used together with Arm-PCR of CDR3 regions. TCRdb ran MiXCR on the multiplex PCR reads and lists one entry per CDR3 protein. The sample shows 400,000 to 600,000 distinct CDR3 sequences, about 22% of them seen only once. Described time point: persistent/refractory GD, antithyroid drugs over 5 years with positive TRAb. PBMC-extracted RNA yielded the TCR library. The sample here was peripheral blood mononuclear cells (PBMCs), taken when the disease was refractory, from a patient treated with antithyroid drugs. The source is a female donor with Graves disease.

This clonotype appeared a few times. This chain uses TRBV29-1 with TRBJ1-5, with D perhaps matching TRBD1 (5 bases). V was shortened by 6 bases and J by 2 bases, with 14 bases between the two germline ends. From germline, CDR1 is SQVTM and CDR2 ANQGSEA. This CDR3 is 14 amino acids long. In DNA form, the CDR3 reads TGCAGCGTCGCTGAGGGGTCCGGCAATCAGCCCCAGCATTTT. It codes for CSVAEGSGNQPQHF.

A few counts support this clonotype. The gene calls are TRBV27 and TRBJ1-2; 9 nucleotides match TRBD1. Germline CDR1 reads MNHEY; CDR2 reads SMNVEV (reference sequence). Losses at the gene ends were 6 bases for V and 0 bases for J; bases not matched to a gene: 14. The CDR3 extends over 18 amino acids. The CDR3 region has the DNA TGTGCCAGCAGCCCCCACAGGGGGCTCCTCCATTCTAACTATGGCTACACCTTC. Translated, it gives CASSPHRGLLHSNYGYTF.

V and J are TRBV28 and TRBJ2-7; TRBD2 aligns across 8 bases. CDR3 length equals 12 residues. Per germline, CDR1 MDHEN and CDR2 SYDVKM. Trimming at V came to 8 bases and at J to 7 bases, leaving 7 bases not matched to a gene. CDR3 coding DNA: TGTGCCAGCGATAGACTAGCGAGGGAGCAGTACTTC. Translating gives CASDRLAREQYF.

This clonotype came up many times. The chain employs TRBV19 and TRBJ2-5; 9 bases are shared with TRBD1. CDR1 is LNHDA and CDR2 is SQIVND in the germline V gene (reference sequence). The V gene end was trimmed by 5 bases and the J gene end by 5 bases; junction bases not matched to a gene: 9. The CDR3 is 15 amino acids. CDR3 nucleotides: TGTGCCAGTAGTTCGTCCGGGACAGGGCGGGAGACCCAGTACTTC. It is translated as CASSSSGTGRETQYF.

This clonotype was seen a few times. This rearrangement joins TRBV27 to TRBJ1-2; D is unresolved. Germline V gene sequence: CDR1 MNHEY, CDR2 SMNVEV (reference sequence). Trimming stripped 3 bases from V and 4 bases from J, with 12 bases between. The CDR3 is 14 residues long. CDR3 DNA sequence: TGTGCCAGCAGTTTGAAGGGTTGGGGCTATGGCTACACCTTC. It yields the protein CASSLKGWGYGYTF.

Ten or more counts support this clonotype. The genes are TRBV12-3 or TRBV12-4 and TRBJ2-7, with D uncertain. The CDR3 runs to 13 residues. The V end was cut by 2 bases, the J end by 3 bases, with 8 bases between. The CDR3 here is CASSLSGHYEQYF. The CDR3 nucleotides are TGTGCCAGCAGTTTATCTGGCCACTACGAGCAGTACTTC.

As concerns this clonotype: A much larger clone sits a single nucleotide away, making a read error possible. The chain carries TRBV2 and TRBJ1-2, with a possible D match to TRBD1 (5 bases). The CDR3 runs to 11 residues. Germline V gives CDR1 SNHLY, CDR2 FYNNEI. The CDR3 protein is CAGGLAGLESF. For the CDR3, the DNA is TGTGCCGGCGGGTTGGCAGGGCTGGAATCATTC. The full variable domain, in which reference TRBV2 and TRBJ1-2 provide the parts outside the CDR3, is EPEVTQTPSHQVTQMGQEVILRCVPISNHLYFYWYRQILGQKVEFLVSFYNNEISEKSEIFDDQFSVERPDGSNFTLKIRSTKLEDSAMYFCAGGLAGLESFGSGTRLTVV.

This clonotype showed up many times. The genes are TRBV28 and TRBJ1-5; maybe TRBD1 (5 bases). Per germline, CDR1 MDHEN and CDR2 SYDVKM. The V end lost 6 bases, the J end lost 0 bases, and 21 bases lay between the germline ends. This CDR3 is built from 18 residues. This CDR3 is CASSSIRGIGSSNQPQHF. DNA for the CDR3: TGTGCCAGCAGCTCAATTAGGGGAATCGGTTCTAGCAATCAGCCCCAGCATTTT.

The V call is TRBV28, the J call TRBJ1-6; D is uncertain. V was trimmed by 5 bases and J by 7 bases, leaving 9 bases between them. Germline V gene sequence: CDR1 MDHEN, CDR2 SYDVKM. The CDR3 is 13 amino acids. The CDR3 coding sequence is TGTGCCAGCAGTCGGACGGGAAATTCACCCCTCCACTTT. Amino acids: CASSRTGNSPLHF.

The chain links TRBV12-3 or TRBV12-4 to TRBJ2-3; 7 nucleotides align to TRBD2. The CDR3 sequence is 15 residues long. Trimming took 3 bases from V and 0 from J; bases not matched to a gene: 3. The CDR3 protein is CASSFEGGSTDTQYF. The CDR3 DNA is TGTGCCAGCAGTTTCGAGGGAGGGAGCACAGATACGCAGTATTTT.

V is TRBV4-3 and J is TRBJ2-7; D might be TRBD2 (6 bases). The germline V and J ends were trimmed by 6 bases and 0 bases, with 18 bases remaining between them. The CDR3 covers 16 residues. Per germline, CDR1 LGHNA and CDR2 YSLEER. CDR3 DNA sequence: TGCGCCAGCAGTCATGATAGCGGACCTGGCTCCTACGAGCAGTACTTC. Translated: CASSHDSGPGSYEQYF.